The 17 T cell receptor beta chains listed next were all sequenced from one sample in a study of OX40 agonist ivuxolimab in advanced cancers. Libraries were prepared by immunoSEQ multiplex PCR; TCRdb keeps only in-frame clonotypes and omits some of them. The sample lists 80,000 to 100,000 clones, around 86% seen once, with about 0.33% in the top ten. The source was CD4+ or CD8+ T cells sorted from blood, collected in a trial of the OX40 agonist ivuxolimab. These receptors all stem from an adult with an advanced solid tumor such as melanoma, head and neck, liver or kidney cancer.

The V call is TRBV25-1, the J call TRBJ2-3, with TRBD2 identical over 9 bases. CDR3 size: 16 residues. The V gene's germline CDR1 is MGHDK and CDR2 SYGVNS. Losses at the gene ends were 1 base for V and 6 bases for J; bases not matched to a gene: 8. The CDR3 DNA is TGTGCCAGCAGTGAATTCGGCGGGGGGGCCGCGGATACGCAGTATTTT. Translation: CASSEFGGGAADTQYF.

The chain uses TRBV4-1 and TRBJ2-1, with unresolved D. This CDR3 has 15 residues. The germline gives CDR1 MGHRA, CDR2 YSYEKL. V lost 4 bases and J lost 7, with 17 bases in between. The CDR3 bases are TGCGCCAGCAGCCTAGGGCTCCCACGCTTAAATGAGCAGTTCTTC. This gives the protein CASSLGLPRLNEQFF.

The chain combines TRBV4-3 with TRBJ2-7; D gene ambiguous. Germline V gives CDR1 LGHNA, CDR2 YSLEER. The CDR3 runs 14 residues. Trimming shortened V by 0 bases and J by 1 base, and 7 bases separated the two germline ends. The CDR3 DNA reads TGCGCCAGCAGCCAAGAGCTGATGTCCTACGAGCAGTACTTC. The encoded protein is CASSQELMSYEQYF.

The CDR3 sequence is CASSLQGAQNSPLHF. The CDR3 coding sequence is TGTGCCAGCAGCTTACAGGGGGCACAGAATTCACCCCTCCACTTT. The chain combines TRBV5-5 with TRBJ1-6; 9 positions match TRBD1. CDR1 is SGHKS, CDR2 YYEKEE, per germline (reference sequence). V was clipped by 2 bases and J by 7 bases; unmatched bases: 4. The CDR3 length is 15 residues.

The V gene is TRBV19, the J gene TRBJ2-2; 8 positions agree with TRBD2. CDR1 is LNHDA and CDR2 is SQIVND in the germline V gene (reference sequence). The CDR3 spans 14 residues. V was clipped by 7 bases and J by 4 bases; unmatched bases: 5. The DNA of the CDR3 is TGTGCCAGTAATAGCGGGGTTGTCACCGGGGAGCTGTTTTTT. It yields the protein CASNSGVVTGELFF.

The chain is built from TRBV5-4 and TRBJ1-3; 11 positions agree with TRBD1. The junction had 7 bases not matched to a gene; V was cut back by 4 bases and J by 7 bases. CDR1 and CDR2 (germline): SGHNT, YYREEE (reference sequence). This CDR3 has 15 amino acids. CDR3 amino acids: CASSAGTGGRNTIYF. The CDR3 DNA reads as TGTGCCAGCAGCGCGGGGACAGGGGGTCGTAACACCATATATTTT.

V is TRBV5-4 and J is TRBJ1-6; unclear D gene. From germline, CDR1 is SGHNT and CDR2 YYREEE (reference sequence). This CDR3 has 15 residues. V was shortened by 2 bases and J by 8 bases, with 14 bases between the two germline ends. The CDR3 nucleotides read TGTGCCAGCAGCTTAAAGGTACAGAACGATTCACCCCTCCACTTT. Translated, it gives CASSLKVQNDSPLHF.

The J gene is TRBJ1-4, the V gene TRBV5-1; 9 nucleotides match TRBD1. Germline CDR1 and CDR2: SGHRS and YFSETQ. This CDR3 has 16 residues. V lost 3 bases and J lost 4; bases outside the gene matches: 7. CDR3 in amino acids: CASSSGPGQGNEKLFF. The DNA of the CDR3 is TGCGCCAGCAGCTCGGGGCCGGGACAGGGTAATGAAAAACTGTTTTTT.

V gene TRBV7-8 combines with J gene TRBJ1-6, with D hard to call. Trimming cost V 5 bases and J 5 bases, with 16 bases left between them. The CDR3 is 16 residues long. Germline V gives CDR1 SGHVS, CDR2 FQNEAQ. The CDR3 sequence is CASSPWGRSNNSPLHF. In DNA form, the CDR3 reads TGTGCCAGCAGCCCGTGGGGAAGGTCAAATAATTCACCCCTCCACTTT.

A single count supports this clone. V and J are TRBV4-2 and TRBJ2-3; TRBD2 agrees at 13 bases. Per germline, CDR1 LGHNA and CDR2 YNFKEQ. V was clipped by 0 bases and J by 4 bases; unmatched bases: 10. CDR3 length equals 19 residues. The CDR3, as DNA: TGTGCCAGCAGCCAAGAGCTCACTAGCGGGGGGGCCCGAGCAGATACGCAGTATTTT. Its protein product is CASSQELTSGGARADTQYF.

The chain has TRBV7-6 and TRBJ2-5; the D call may be TRBD1 or TRBD2 (6 bases each). The V gene lost 1 base and the J gene lost 1 base, with 13 bases spanning the gap. This CDR3 contains 16 residues. Germline lookup yields CDR1 SGHVS and CDR2 FNYEAQ. The CDR3 spells CASSLESSGAQETQYF. In DNA, the CDR3 is TGTGCCAGCAGCTTAGAATCCTCGGGGGCCCAAGAGACCCAGTACTTC.

The rearrangement uses TRBV10-3 and TRBJ2-1, with 13 bases fitting TRBD2. Germline V gene sequence: CDR1 ENHRY, CDR2 SYGVKD. The CDR3 is 17 amino acids. Trimming cost V 0 bases and J 7 bases; bases outside gene matches: 6. Here the CDR3 DNA reads TGTGCCATCAGTGAGTCGGGGACTAGCGGGGCCTCAAATGAGCAGTTCTTC. It encodes CAISESGTSGASNEQFF.

The gene calls are TRBV5-1 and TRBJ2-1; 7 positions agree with TRBD2. With V trimmed by 0 bases and J by 5 bases, 5 bases remained unmatched. The CDR3 has 15 residues. Germline values: CDR1 SGHRS, CDR2 YFSETQ. CDR3 residues: CASSLEPSGNNEQFF. The CDR3 region has the DNA TGCGCCAGCAGCTTGGAGCCTAGCGGAAACAATGAGCAGTTCTTC.

The chain couples TRBV6-1 to TRBJ2-7, with D possibly TRBD1 on 5 matching bases. From germline, CDR1 is MNHNS and CDR2 SASEGT. Between the trimmed V and J ends, which lost 1 base and 4 bases, there was a span of 20 bases. This CDR3 spans 17 amino acids. The CDR3 here is CASSEVDRNRRKYEQYF. CDR3 DNA: TGTGCCAGCAGTGAAGTAGATCGGAACAGGAGAAAGTACGAGCAGTACTTC.

This chain connects TRBV7-8 to TRBJ2-7, with D perhaps matching TRBD1 or TRBD2 (5 bases each). In germline, CDR1 is SGHVS, CDR2 FQNEAQ. The germline V and J ends were trimmed by 6 bases and 2 bases, with 8 bases remaining between them. The CDR3 is 12 amino acids. The CDR3 spells CASRGDPYEQYF. CDR3 DNA sequence: TGTGCCAGCAGAGGGGACCCCTACGAGCAGTACTTC.

The chain joins TRBV11-2 to TRBJ2-7; 11 bases fit TRBD2. V shed 5 bases and J 0 bases; nucleotides not matched to a gene: 9. The CDR3 extends over 17 amino acids. CDR1 is SGHAT, CDR2 FQNNGV, per germline. CDR3 amino acids: CASSARLAGTISYEQYF. The CDR3 DNA reads as TGTGCCAGCAGCGCCCGACTAGCGGGGACTATCTCCTACGAGCAGTACTTC.

The CDR3 loop reads CASSNTGGTNEKLFF. DNA for the CDR3: TGTGCCAGCAGCAACACAGGGGGCACTAATGAAAAACTGTTTTTT. The V call is TRBV27, the J call TRBJ1-4; 9 bases match TRBD1. V shed 6 bases, J shed 2 bases, and the junction held 4 bases outside the gene matches. The V gene's germline CDR1 is MNHEY and CDR2 SMNVEV (reference sequence). The length of the CDR3 is 15 residues.